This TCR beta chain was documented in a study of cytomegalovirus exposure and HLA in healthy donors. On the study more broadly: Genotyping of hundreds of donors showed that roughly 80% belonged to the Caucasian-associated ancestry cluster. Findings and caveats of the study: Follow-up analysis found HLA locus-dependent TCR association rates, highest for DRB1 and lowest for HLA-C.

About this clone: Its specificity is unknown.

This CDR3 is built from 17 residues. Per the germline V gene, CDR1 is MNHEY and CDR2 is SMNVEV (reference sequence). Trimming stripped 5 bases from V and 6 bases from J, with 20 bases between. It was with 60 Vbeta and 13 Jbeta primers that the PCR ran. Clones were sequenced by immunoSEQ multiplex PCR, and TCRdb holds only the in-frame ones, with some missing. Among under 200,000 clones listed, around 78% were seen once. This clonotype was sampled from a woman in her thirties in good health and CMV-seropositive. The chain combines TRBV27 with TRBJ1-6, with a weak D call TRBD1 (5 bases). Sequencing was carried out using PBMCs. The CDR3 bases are TGTGCCAGCAGTCCTTACCGTCTCCTTAGGGGTAATTCACCCCTCCACTTT. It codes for CASSPYRLLRGNSPLHF.